The rows below give T cell receptor beta chains drawn from one sample of a study of blood T cell repertoires in COVID-19. The protocol was immunoSEQ multiplex PCR, while the TCRdb copy is restricted to in-frame clones and leaves out a portion. The sample lists about 300,000 clones; 85% to 90% were seen once. Sequencing input: PBMCs or T cells enriched from blood (not recorded which). The receptors were sampled from a woman aged 18-29 years who had recovered from COVID-19. Both conserved end residues are part of each CDR3. A D gene is named only where the DNA matches it firmly. Where a row states a size, it is once, few, many or the class of an expanded clone; other rows omit it.

clone_size j_call v_call d_call cdr3_aa cdr3_nt
. TRBJ2-3 TRBV5-5 . CASSLSGGGVSLPDTQYF TGTGCCAGCAGCTTGTCGGGGGGCGGCGTCTCACTCCCAGATACGCAGTATTTT
. TRBJ1-1 TRBV7-9 . CASSLNEDTEAFF TGTGCCAGCAGCTTAAATGAGGACACTGAAGCTTTCTTT
. TRBJ2-3 TRBV7-6 . CASGRGRTDTQYF TGTGCCTCCGGGCGGGGGCGGACAGATACGCAGTATTTT
. TRBJ1-1 TRBV28 . CATTRWGGRAEAFF TGTGCCACCACCCGATGGGGGGGGCGAGCTGAAGCTTTCTTT
. TRBJ1-5 TRBV6-5 TRBD1 CASIISTGNQPQHF TGTGCCAGCATAATCTCGACAGGGAATCAGCCCCAGCATTTT
once TRBJ2-1 TRBV5-1 . CASSLGQSYNEQFF TGCGCCAGCAGCTTGGGGCAGTCCTACAATGAGCAGTTCTTC
. TRBJ1-1 TRBV5-1 . CASSLQGINTEAFF TGCGCCAGCAGCTTGCAGGGAATCAACACTGAAGCTTTCTTT
. TRBJ1-1 TRBV6-6 . CASSYRQAEAFF TGTGCCAGCAGTTACAGGCAGGCTGAAGCTTTCTTT
. TRBJ1-2 TRBV6-6 TRBD1 CASRSRDSGYTF TGTGCCAGCAGGTCCCGGGACAGTGGCTACACCTTC
. TRBJ1-1 TRBV5-6 . CASRRGTEAFF TGTGCCAGCAGACGGGGTACTGAAGCTTTCTTT
. TRBJ1-1 TRBV19 TRBD1 CASSMDRGTEAFF TGTGCCAGTAGTATGGACAGGGGGACTGAAGCTTTCTTT
. TRBJ1-2 TRBV24-1 . CATSDLLYGYTF TGTGCCACCAGTGATTTGCTGTATGGCTACACCTTC
. TRBJ1-1 TRBV7-9 TRBD1 CASSSRTGLGTEAFF TGTGCCAGCAGCTCTAGGACAGGGTTAGGCACTGAAGCTTTCTTT
. TRBJ2-2 TRBV5-1 TRBD2 CASSHIAGEGPGELFF TGCGCCAGCAGTCACATAGCGGGAGAGGGCCCCGGGGAGCTGTTTTTT
. TRBJ1-1 TRBV5-1 TRBD1 CASSLGTDTEAFF TGCGCCAGCAGCTTAGGGACAGACACTGAAGCTTTCTTT
few TRBJ1-1 TRBV6-5 . CASGNQGFPEAFF TGTGCCAGCGGCAATCAGGGGTTCCCTGAAGCTTTCTTT
. TRBJ2-7 TRBV7-8 TRBD1 CASSFFRQGGHEQYF TGTGCCAGCAGCTTCTTTAGACAGGGCGGCCACGAGCAGTACTTC
. TRBJ1-1 TRBV11-2 . CASSPGGFTEAFF TGTGCCAGCAGCCCGGGGGGTTTCACTGAAGCTTTCTTT
. TRBJ2-2 TRBV2 TRBD2 CATSGTSGSEATTGELFF TGTGCCACCTCCGGGACTAGCGGGAGTGAAGCTACCACCGGGGAGCTGTTTTTT
. TRBJ1-2 TRBV10-3 . CAISDHQDTTNYGYTF TGTGCCATCAGTGATCACCAGGACACTACTAACTATGGCTACACCTTC
medium-sized TRBJ2-5 TRBV15 TRBD2 CATSRDSSGRAVETQYF TGTGCCACCAGCAGAGATTCTAGCGGGAGGGCCGTGGAGACCCAGTACTTC
. TRBJ1-2 TRBV7-9 TRBD1 CASSARDRDHYGYTF TGTGCCAGCAGCGCCCGGGACAGGGACCACTATGGCTACACCTTC
. TRBJ1-6 TRBV6-5 TRBD1 CASSYGSGGNSPLHF TGTGCCAGCAGTTATGGTTCAGGGGGTAATTCACCCCTCCACTTT
once TRBJ1-2 TRBV28 TRBD1 CASTGQGAGYGYTF TGTGCCAGCACCGGACAGGGGGCTGGCTATGGCTACACCTTC
few TRBJ1-5 TRBV10-2 . CASSTRGAGQPQHF TGCGCCAGCAGTACCCGGGGGGCAGGTCAGCCCCAGCATTTT
. TRBJ1-5 TRBV19 . CASRWALNQPQHF TGTGCCAGTAGGTGGGCCCTCAATCAGCCCCAGCATTTT
. TRBJ2-5 TRBV4-1 TRBD2 CASSQDTSGTSGGTQYF TGCGCCAGCAGCCAAGATACGTCCGGGACTAGCGGGGGGACCCAGTACTTC
. TRBJ2-3 TRBV11-1 TRBD2 CASSTGTSGGSDTQYF TGTGCCAGCAGCACAGGGACTAGCGGGGGTTCGGATACGCAGTATTTT
. TRBJ2-1 TRBV30 . CAWSRTRVDSYNEQFF TGTGCCTGGAGTAGGACCAGGGTAGACTCCTACAATGAGCAGTTCTTC